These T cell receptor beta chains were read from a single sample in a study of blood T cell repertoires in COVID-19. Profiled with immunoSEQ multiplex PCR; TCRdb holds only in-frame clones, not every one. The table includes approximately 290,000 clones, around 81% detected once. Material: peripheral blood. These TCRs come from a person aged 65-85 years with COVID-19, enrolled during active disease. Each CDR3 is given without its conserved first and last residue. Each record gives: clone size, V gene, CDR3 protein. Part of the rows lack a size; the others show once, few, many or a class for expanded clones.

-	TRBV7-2	ASSLGQGASNQPQH
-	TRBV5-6	ASSLPITGDGYT
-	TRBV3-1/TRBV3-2	ASSQAPAGLPYEQY
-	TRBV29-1	SVVGSGNTIY
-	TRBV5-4	ASSLVGTGFGYT
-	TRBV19	ASSIKPAGAGTEAF
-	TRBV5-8	ASSTGTGGDQTNEKLF
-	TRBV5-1	ASSGQTSGNTIY
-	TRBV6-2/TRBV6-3	ASSFRGLGKTQY
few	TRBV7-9	ASSLVSGSEAF
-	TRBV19	ASSMPGGDPDEAF
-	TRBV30	AWSGMGRYNEQF
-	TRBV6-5	ASRPHVGEKLF
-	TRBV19	ASRTSGTPTNEKLF
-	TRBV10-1	ASRYPGLVIFADTQY
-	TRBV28	ASSLGGVGHEQY
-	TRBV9	ASSDGTEGHEKLF
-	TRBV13	ASSTTGTNTGELF
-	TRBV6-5	ASGDRDAEGPQH
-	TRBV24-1	ATSDLTGTGELF
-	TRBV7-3	ASSFDRGHTQY
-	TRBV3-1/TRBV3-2	ASSPTGEETQY
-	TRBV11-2	ASSSPGTGVYEQY
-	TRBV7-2	ASRDSGQANEKLF
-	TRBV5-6	ASSRRGFPEAF
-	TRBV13	ASSLSFGYTEAF
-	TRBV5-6	ASSLGSLDTSNSPLH
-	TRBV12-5	ASGLEIGGTYNEQF
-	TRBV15	ATSSYLTKTVKQPQH
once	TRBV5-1	ASSPTGYNEQF
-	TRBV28	ASTETGLAPAETQY
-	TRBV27	ASRGGLAGIHEQY
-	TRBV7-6	ASSLDPTSNQPQH
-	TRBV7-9	ASTGVGNEKLF
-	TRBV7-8	ASSFGDTQY
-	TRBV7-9	AGTASGGVGETQY
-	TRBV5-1	ASSWAGGSYEQY
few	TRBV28	ASSSIPSYEQY
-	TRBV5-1	ASSLVGGRAYGYT
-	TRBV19	ASSLTGNTEAF
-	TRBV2	ASSEWRGEETQY
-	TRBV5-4	ASSPRREANNEQF
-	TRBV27	ASSWTGYNEQF
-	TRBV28	ASSTYVGQGFEQY
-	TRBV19	ASTRVANTEAF
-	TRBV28	ASNRGGSVQPQH
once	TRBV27	ASSLYQAGSGSTHEQY
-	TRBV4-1	ASSQAPGTALSAQH
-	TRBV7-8	ASSLVDRPNYGYT
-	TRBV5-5	ASSLRPPDTQY
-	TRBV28	ASRQGAPSYEQY
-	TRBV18	ASSMGASGGMIYNEQF
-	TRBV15	ATSRDLGLAGGSSYNEQF
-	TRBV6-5	ASSYGGNTGELF
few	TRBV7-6	ASSSRASGWGINNEQF
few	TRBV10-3	AISGGLAGGTDTQY
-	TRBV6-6	ASSPGNTEAF
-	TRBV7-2	ASSLIGQADYGYT
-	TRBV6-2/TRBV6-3	ASSYRRDAEAF
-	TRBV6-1	ASSLADEQY